The T cell receptor (beta chain) described here comes from a study of human T cells and chemical hapten exposure. Time point: patch test 1, 2 weeks after DPC sensitization. Sample treatment: therapeutic diphenylcyclopropenone sensitization with weekly scalp DPC. In every case, blood was obtained before the patch test was applied. The library gave individual cDNA molecules unique molecular identifiers. The authors' processing: The number of TCRs in each sample had a median of approximately 93,000 and spanned roughly 23,224 to 750,000. TCRdb re-called the RACE reads with MiXCR, one entry per CDR3 protein. In this record, the V and J calls reflect TCRdb's handling and not the investigators' own analysis. The profile shows about 83,000 distinct CDR3 sequences, 7.5% to 9% of them singletons. The sample holds a few counts of this clonotype. Germline CDR1 DFQATT, CDR2 SNEGSKA (reference sequence). V was clipped by 4 bases and J by 2 bases; unmatched bases: 12. CDR3 length: 18 amino acids.

V usage is TRBV20-1 and J usage is TRBJ1-5, with 12 bases that match TRBD1. This clonotype originated in a woman aged 25 to 45 with alopecia areata. Some clones in this sample may be carry-over from other donors' samples. Here the sequenced sample was whole blood, taken in connection with sensitization to the hapten diphenylcyclopropenone (DPC). The DNA of the CDR3 is TGCAGTGCTACTGAGGGGACAGGGGGCAAGATGGGCAATCAGCCCCAGCATTTT. Its protein is CSATEGTGGKMGNQPQHF.